This T cell receptor beta chain comes out of a study of vaccination effects on CD4 cells after COVID-19. Turning to the study itself: It was two doses of either the BNT162b2 or mRNA-1273 vaccine that participants received.

Notes on this clone: The target antigen is unknown.

Assay: immunoSEQ multiplex PCR; the TCRdb copy retains only in-frame clones and omits some. The table includes around 63,000 clones, less than 80% detected once. CDR1 is SQVTM and CDR2 is ANQGSEA in the germline V gene. The CDR3 consists of 14 residues. V was pared by 7 bases and J by 8 bases, with 12 bases of the junction left unmatched. Using viral peptide pools, the ViraFEST assay grew out antigen-specific CD4+ T cells prior to sequencing. CD4+ T cells were isolated after roughly nine days of culture. Vaccinated recipients, who were negative for nucleocapsid antibodies, had no history of SARS-CoV-2 infection. PBMC were cultured at under 2.5 million per well with around 9.2 IU/ml IL-2 and 10 ug/ml peptides. The study's findings and limits: Infection- and vaccine-induced clones contracted markedly late after vaccination.

Sequenced material: CD4+ T cells from PBMCs cultured with HCoV-OC43 spike peptides, taken before COVID-19 vaccination. The subset was: HCoV-OC43 spike overlapping peptide pool stimulation. The chain has TRBV29-1 and TRBJ2-1; 9 bases line up with TRBD1. The TCR originated in a human donor who received a COVID-19 vaccine. CDR3 region: CSGHRDRAVDEQFF. CDR3 DNA: TGCAGCGGCCACCGGGACAGGGCCGTCGATGAGCAGTTCTTC.